The next 11 T cell receptor beta chains were all read from a single sample in a study of patients and donors after allogeneic stem cell transplantation. TCRdb processed the RT-PCR reads anew with MiXCR; each CDR3 protein has one entry. Among over 350,000 distinct CDR3 sequences listed, around 15% were seen once. Sequencing was performed on blood, either unsorted or a sorted T cell fraction (not recorded which). These receptors were obtained from a human donor who was either an allogeneic HSCT recipient or a stem cell or donor lymphocyte infusion donor (not recorded which). It is not recorded whose cells these are; they may come from a transplant donor.

This clonotype was counted only a few times. This chain links TRBV4-2 with TRBJ1-2; 7 positions match TRBD1. V lost 0 bases to trimming and J lost 4 bases; unmatched junction nucleotides: 5. The length of the CDR3 is 15 residues. Germline loops: CDR1 LGHNA, CDR2 YNFKEQ. The DNA of the CDR3 is TGTGCCAGCAGCCAAGATACAGGGGTGTCCTATGGCTACACCTTC. Its protein product is CASSQDTGVSYGYTF.

This clonotype was recorded many times. V is TRBV4-3 and J is TRBJ2-5; no definite D call. There are 13 residues in the CDR3. V was clipped by 0 bases and J by 5 bases, with 7 bases between them. Germline V gene data show CDR1 as LGHNA and CDR2 as YSLEER. DNA for the CDR3: TGCGCCAGCAGCCAAGATGTAATGGAGACCCAGTACTTC. Its translation: CASSQDVMETQYF.

This clonotype has a handful of counts. The genes are TRBV6-2 or TRBV6-3 and TRBJ2-7; a possible D gene is TRBD1 (6 bases). The CDR3 extends over 13 amino acids. V lost 5 bases and J lost 2, with 10 bases in between. The germline V gene encodes CDR1 MNHEY and CDR2 SVGEGT. CDR3 coding DNA: TGTGCCAGCAGTCGGGACACCGCCTACGAGCAGTACTTC. Residues: CASSRDTAYEQYF.

In its sample, this clonotype was seen a few times. V and J are TRBV25-1 and TRBJ1-1; tentatively, D is TRBD1 (6 bases). This CDR3 spans 14 amino acids. V lost 3 bases to trimming and J lost 5 bases, with 13 bases between them. Germline CDR1 is MGHDK and CDR2 is SYGVNS. Here the CDR3 DNA reads TGTGCCAGCAGTGACCAGGGGAGGTCGACTGAAGCTTTCTTT. Translation gives CASSDQGRSTEAFF. The whole variable domain, remainder taken from reference TRBV25-1 and TRBJ1-1, is EADIYQTPRYLVIGTGKKITLECSQTMGHDKMYWYQQDPGMELHLIHYSYGVNSTEKGDLSSESTVSRIRTEHFPLTLESARPSHTSQYLCASSDQGRSTEAFFGQGTRLTVV.

The V gene is TRBV20-1, the J gene TRBJ1-1; 10 nucleotides line up with TRBD1. Germline V CDR1 and CDR2: DFQATT, SNEGSKA (reference sequence). V lost 5 bases to trimming and J lost 5 bases; unmatched junction nucleotides: 5. This CDR3 spans 13 amino acids. CDR3: CSAQTGGRTEAFF. In DNA, the CDR3 is TGCAGTGCTCAGACAGGGGGCAGAACTGAAGCTTTCTTT.

The V gene is TRBV18, the J gene TRBJ2-4; perhaps D is TRBD1 or TRBD2 (5 bases each). Germline loops: CDR1 KGHSH, CDR2 LQKENI. Trimming removed 3 bases from V and 9 bases from J, with 24 bases in between. This CDR3 comprises 17 residues. The CDR3 sequence is CASSPVFMAQGDGIQYF. CDR3 coding DNA: TGTGCCAGCTCACCTGTCTTTATGGCTCAGGGAGACGGCATTCAGTACTTC.

This clonotype showed up just a few times. V is TRBV3-1 and J is TRBJ2-7; D perhaps matches TRBD2 (9 bases). This CDR3 is 18 amino acids long. CDR1 and CDR2 from the germline V gene are LGHDT and YNNKEL (reference sequence). V lost 3 bases and J lost 6, with 27 bases in between. The CDR3 DNA is TGTGCCAGCAGCCATGACGGGACTAGCTTAAACACAGGGGGCGAGCAGTACTTC. Translated: CASSHDGTSLNTGGEQYF.

This clonotype was seen only a few times. CDR3: CASSRGLAGGFYEQYF. The CDR3 DNA sequence: TGCGCCAGCAGCCGCGGACTAGCGGGGGGGTTCTACGAGCAGTACTTC. V gene TRBV4-3 combines with J gene TRBJ2-7, with 15 bases fitting TRBD2. The CDR3 is made up of 16 amino acids. Trimming at V came to 4 bases and at J to 3 bases, leaving 4 bases not matched to a gene. Germline V gene sequence: CDR1 LGHNA, CDR2 YSLEER.

The chain links TRBV25-1 to TRBJ2-5; D is unclear. V lost 2 bases and J lost 3, with 10 bases in between. CDR3 length: 14 amino acids. Per germline, CDR1 MGHDK and CDR2 SYGVNS. The CDR3 spells CASSEIPPKETQYF. In nucleotides, the CDR3 is TGTGCCAGCAGTGAAATTCCCCCAAAAGAGACCCAGTACTTC.

The sample holds a few counts of this clonotype. The chain couples TRBV15 to TRBJ2-1, with 11 nucleotides matching TRBD1. The CDR3 length is 16 residues. CDR1 is LNHNV, CDR2 YYDKDF, per germline (reference sequence). The V and J ends lost 3 bases and 4 bases, in that order; junction bases with no gene match: 5. In nucleotides, the CDR3 is TGTGCCACCAGCAGCCAGGGACAGGGGGAATACAATGAGCAGTTCTTC. This encodes CATSSQGQGEYNEQFF.

This clonotype was seen many times. The chain carries TRBV25-1 and TRBJ1-2, with D tentatively TRBD1 (5 bases). Deletions cut 4 bases from V and 6 bases from J, with 15 bases between. The CDR3 contains 14 residues. Germline assignment: CDR1 MGHDK and CDR2 SYGVNS. In nucleotides, the CDR3 is TGTGCCAGCAGTGTAGCAGGGAGACTCGATGGCTACACCTTC. Its protein product is CASSVAGRLDGYTF.